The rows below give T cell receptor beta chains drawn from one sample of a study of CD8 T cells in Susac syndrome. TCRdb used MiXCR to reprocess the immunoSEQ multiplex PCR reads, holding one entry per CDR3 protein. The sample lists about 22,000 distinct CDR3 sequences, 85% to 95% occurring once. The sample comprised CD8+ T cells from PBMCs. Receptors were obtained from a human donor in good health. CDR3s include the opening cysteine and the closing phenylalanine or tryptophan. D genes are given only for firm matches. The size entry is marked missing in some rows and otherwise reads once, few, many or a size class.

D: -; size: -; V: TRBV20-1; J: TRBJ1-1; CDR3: CSAPGVLTEAFF; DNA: TGCAGTGCCCCGGGCGTTCTCACTGAAGCTTTCTTT
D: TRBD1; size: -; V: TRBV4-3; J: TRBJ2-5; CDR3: CASSQWTGRGETQYF; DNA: TGCGCCAGCAGTCAGTGGACAGGGCGTGGGGAGACCCAGTACTTC
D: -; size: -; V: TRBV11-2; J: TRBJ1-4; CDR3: CASSTKGNEKLFF; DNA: TGTGCCAGCAGCACCAAGGGTAATGAAAAACTGTTTTTT
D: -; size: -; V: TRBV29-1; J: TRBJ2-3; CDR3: CSVDGQIPANTQYF; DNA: TGCAGCGTCGATGGACAGATACCGGCGAATACGCAGTATTTT
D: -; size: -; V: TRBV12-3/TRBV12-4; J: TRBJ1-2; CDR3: CASSWGSNYGYTF; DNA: TGTGCCAGCAGTTGGGGGTCTAACTATGGCTACACCTTC
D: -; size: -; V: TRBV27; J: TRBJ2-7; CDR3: CASSWGKDYEQYF; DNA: TGTGCCAGCAGTTGGGGCAAGGACTACGAGCAGTACTTC
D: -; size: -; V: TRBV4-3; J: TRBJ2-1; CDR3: CASSHGLSTNEQFF; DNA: TGCGCCAGCAGCCATGGACTCTCAACGAATGAGCAGTTCTTC
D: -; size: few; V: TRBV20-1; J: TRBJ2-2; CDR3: CSARGPSEVELFF; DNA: TGCAGTGCTAGGGGGCCCTCCGAAGTTGAGCTGTTTTTT
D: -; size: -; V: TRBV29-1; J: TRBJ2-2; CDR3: CSVESSTEGRFTGELFF; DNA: TGCAGCGTTGAAAGCAGTACGGAGGGGAGGTTCACCGGGGAGCTGTTTTTT
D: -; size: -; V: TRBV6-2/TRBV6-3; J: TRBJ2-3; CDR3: CASGSGLATDTQYF; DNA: TGTGCCAGCGGCTCAGGGCTAGCGACAGATACGCAGTATTTT
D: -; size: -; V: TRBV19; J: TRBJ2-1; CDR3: CASSIFGGRGNEQFF; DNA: TGTGCCAGTAGTATTTTCGGGGGCCGGGGCAATGAGCAGTTCTTC
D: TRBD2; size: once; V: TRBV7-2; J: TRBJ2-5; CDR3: CASSGLAGAQEDPGETQYF; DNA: TGTGCCAGCAGCGGACTAGCGGGGGCGCAAGAGGACCCGGGAGAGACCCAGTACTTC
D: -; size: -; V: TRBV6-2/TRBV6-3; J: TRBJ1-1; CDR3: CASVLGFGGNTEAFF; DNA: TGTGCCAGCGTCTTGGGGTTCGGAGGGAACACTGAAGCTTTCTTT
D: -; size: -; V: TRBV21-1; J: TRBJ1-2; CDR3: CARDGGGQGNGVCYGYTF; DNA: TGTGCCAGGGACGGGGGGGGACAGGGTAATGGCGTTTGCTATGGCTACACCTTC
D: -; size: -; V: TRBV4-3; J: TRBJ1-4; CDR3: CASSQVERPGKLFF; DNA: TGCGCCAGCAGCCAAGTCGAGCGCCCGGGAAAACTGTTTTTT
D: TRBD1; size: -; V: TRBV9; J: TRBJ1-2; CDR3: CASSVGQGYTF; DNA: TGTGCCAGCAGCGTGGGACAGGGCTACACCTTC
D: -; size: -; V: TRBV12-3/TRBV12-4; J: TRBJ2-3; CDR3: CASGAYGPFSADTQYF; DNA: TGTGCCAGCGGTGCCTACGGGCCTTTTTCGGCAGATACGCAGTATTTT
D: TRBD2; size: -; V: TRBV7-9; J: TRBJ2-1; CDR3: CAGGGSYPSSYNEQFF; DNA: TGTGCCGGGGGAGGGTCGTACCCCAGCTCCTACAATGAGCAGTTCTTC
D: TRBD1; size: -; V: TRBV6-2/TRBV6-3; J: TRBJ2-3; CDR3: CASGTGGTDTQYF; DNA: TGTGCCAGCGGCACAGGGGGCACAGATACGCAGTATTTT
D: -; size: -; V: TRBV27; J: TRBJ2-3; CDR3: CASSPTGRTDTQYF; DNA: TGTGCCAGCAGTCCTACGGGCCGCACAGATACGCAGTATTTT
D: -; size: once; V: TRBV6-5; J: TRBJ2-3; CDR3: CASSLWARSTDTQYF; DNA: TGTGCCAGCAGTCTATGGGCACGTAGCACAGATACGCAGTATTTT
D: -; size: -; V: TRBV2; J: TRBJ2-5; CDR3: CASASVPQETQYF; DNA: TGTGCCAGCGCCTCAGTACCCCAAGAGACCCAGTACTTC
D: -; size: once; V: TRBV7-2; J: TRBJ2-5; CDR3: CASSLVGSQETQYF; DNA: TGTGCCAGCAGCCTCGTCGGCAGTCAAGAGACCCAGTACTTC
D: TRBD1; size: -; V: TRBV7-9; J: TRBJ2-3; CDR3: CASNLGQGAPGTQYF; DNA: TGTGCCAGCAACTTGGGACAGGGGGCACCGGGTACGCAGTATTTT
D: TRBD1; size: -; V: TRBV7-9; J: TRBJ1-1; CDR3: CASSSAGTGEGTEAFF; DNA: TGTGCCAGCAGCTCTGCCGGGACAGGAGAAGGCACTGAAGCTTTCTTT
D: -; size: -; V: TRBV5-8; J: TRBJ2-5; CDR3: CASSLAPGRETQYF; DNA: TGTGCCAGCAGCTTGGCACCAGGTCGGGAGACCCAGTACTTC
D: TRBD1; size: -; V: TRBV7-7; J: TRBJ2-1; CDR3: CASSATGQGFNEQFF; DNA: TGTGCTAGCAGCGCGACCGGACAGGGGTTCAATGAGCAGTTCTTC
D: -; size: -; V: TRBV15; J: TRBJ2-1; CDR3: CATSTQEGDTTGNEQFF; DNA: TGTGCCACCAGCACCCAAGAGGGGGACACCACAGGGAATGAGCAGTTCTTC
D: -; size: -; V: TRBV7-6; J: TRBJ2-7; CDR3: CASSPEGFRSEQYF; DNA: TGTGCCAGCAGCCCGGAAGGGTTTCGGTCCGAGCAGTACTTC
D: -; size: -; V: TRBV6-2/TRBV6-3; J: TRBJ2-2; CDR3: CASSYSGGPTGELFF; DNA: TGTGCCAGCAGTTACAGTGGGGGCCCCACCGGGGAGCTGTTTTTT
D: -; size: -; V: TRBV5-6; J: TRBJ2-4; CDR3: CASSLESGSKNIQYF; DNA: TGTGCCAGCAGCTTGGAGTCGGGGAGCAAAAACATTCAGTACTTC
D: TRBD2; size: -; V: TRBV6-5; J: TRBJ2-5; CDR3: CASSYGEGLDGTQYF; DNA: TGTGCCAGCAGTTACGGGGAGGGACTAGATGGGACCCAGTACTTC
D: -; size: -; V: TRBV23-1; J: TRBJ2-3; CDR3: CASSPKQLMNTQYF; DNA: TGCGCCAGCAGCCCCAAACAGTTGATGAATACGCAGTATTTT
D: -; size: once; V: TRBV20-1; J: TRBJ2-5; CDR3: CSAPEGVDQETQYF; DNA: TGCAGTGCCCCTGAGGGGGTGGACCAAGAGACCCAGTACTTC
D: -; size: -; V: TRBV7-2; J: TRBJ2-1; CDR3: CASSTGGGVVEQFF; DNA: TGTGCCAGCAGCACCGGGGGCGGGGTTGTTGAGCAGTTCTTC
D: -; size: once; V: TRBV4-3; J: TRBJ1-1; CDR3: CASSHSRKIPEAFF; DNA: TGCGCCAGCAGCCATTCCCGGAAGATACCTGAAGCTTTCTTT
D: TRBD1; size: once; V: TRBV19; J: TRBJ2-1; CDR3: CASSIKDRGHNEQFF; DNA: TGTGCCAGTAGTATAAAGGACAGGGGGCATAATGAGCAGTTCTTC
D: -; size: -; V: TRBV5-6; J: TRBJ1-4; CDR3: CASSFLTRPNEKLFF; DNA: TGTGCCAGCAGCTTCCTGACACGACCTAATGAAAAACTGTTTTTT
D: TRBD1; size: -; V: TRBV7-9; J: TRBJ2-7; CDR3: CASSGGTGGRNEQYF; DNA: TGTGCCAGCAGCGGAGGGACAGGGGGTCGCAACGAGCAGTACTTC
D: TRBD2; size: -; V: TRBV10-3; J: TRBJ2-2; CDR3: CAISDRGGTNTGELFF; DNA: TGTGCCATCAGTGATCGGGGGGGAACGAACACCGGGGAGCTGTTTTTT
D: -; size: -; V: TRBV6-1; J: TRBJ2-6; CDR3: CASSDSVGSSGANVLTF; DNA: TGTGCCAGCAGTGATAGTGTCGGGAGCTCTGGGGCCAACGTCCTGACTTTC
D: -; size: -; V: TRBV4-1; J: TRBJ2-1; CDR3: CASSQERATYNEQFF; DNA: TGCGCCAGCAGCCAAGAAAGGGCCACCTACAATGAGCAGTTCTTC
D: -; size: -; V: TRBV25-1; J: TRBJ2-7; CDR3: CASTPRRAGGTTYEQYF; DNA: TGTGCCAGCACACCCCGCAGGGCCGGGGGGACAACTTACGAGCAGTACTTC
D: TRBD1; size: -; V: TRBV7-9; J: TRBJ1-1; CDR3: CASSSQGGRYAEAFF; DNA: TGTGCCAGCAGCTCCCAAGGGGGCAGATACGCTGAAGCTTTCTTT
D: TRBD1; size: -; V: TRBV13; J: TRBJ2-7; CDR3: CASSLEGDSTYEQYF; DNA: TGTGCCAGCAGCTTAGAAGGGGACAGCACCTACGAGCAGTACTTC
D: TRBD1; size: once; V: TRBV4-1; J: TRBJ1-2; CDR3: CASSQERRTGGDGYTF; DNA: TGCGCCAGCAGCCAAGAGAGAAGGACAGGGGGGGATGGCTACACCTTC